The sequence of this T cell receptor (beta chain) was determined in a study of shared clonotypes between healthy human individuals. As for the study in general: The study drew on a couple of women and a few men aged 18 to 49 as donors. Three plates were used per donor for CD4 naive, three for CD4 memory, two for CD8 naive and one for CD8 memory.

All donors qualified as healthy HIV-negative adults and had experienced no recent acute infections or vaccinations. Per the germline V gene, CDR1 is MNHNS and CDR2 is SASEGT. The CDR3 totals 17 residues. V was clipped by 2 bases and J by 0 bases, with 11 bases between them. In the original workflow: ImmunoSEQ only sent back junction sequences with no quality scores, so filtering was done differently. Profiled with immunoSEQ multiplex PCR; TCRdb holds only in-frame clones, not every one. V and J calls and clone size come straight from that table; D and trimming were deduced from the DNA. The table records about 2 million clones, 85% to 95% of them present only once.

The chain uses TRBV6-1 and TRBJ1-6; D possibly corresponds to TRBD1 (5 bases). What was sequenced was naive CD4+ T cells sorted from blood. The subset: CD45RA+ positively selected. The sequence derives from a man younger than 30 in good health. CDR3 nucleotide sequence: TGTGCCAGCAGTGAACGAGGGGTGAGCTCCTATAATTCACCCCTCCACTTT. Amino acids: CASSERGVSSYNSPLHF.